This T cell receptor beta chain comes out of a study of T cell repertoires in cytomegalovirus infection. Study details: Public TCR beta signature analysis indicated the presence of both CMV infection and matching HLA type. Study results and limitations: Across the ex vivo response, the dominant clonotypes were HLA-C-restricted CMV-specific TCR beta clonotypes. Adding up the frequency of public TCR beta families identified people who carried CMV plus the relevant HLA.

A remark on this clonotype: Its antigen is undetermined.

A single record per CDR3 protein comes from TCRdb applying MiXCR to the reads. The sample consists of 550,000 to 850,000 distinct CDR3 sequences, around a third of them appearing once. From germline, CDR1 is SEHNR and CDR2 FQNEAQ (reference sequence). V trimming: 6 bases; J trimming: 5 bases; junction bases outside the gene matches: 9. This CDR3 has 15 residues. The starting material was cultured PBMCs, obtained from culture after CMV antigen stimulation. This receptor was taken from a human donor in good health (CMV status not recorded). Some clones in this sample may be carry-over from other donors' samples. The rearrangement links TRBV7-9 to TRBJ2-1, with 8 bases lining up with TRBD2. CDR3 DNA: TGTGCCAGCAGATCTTTTAGCGGGACGGACAATGAGCAGTTCTTC. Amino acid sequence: CASRSFSGTDNEQFF.